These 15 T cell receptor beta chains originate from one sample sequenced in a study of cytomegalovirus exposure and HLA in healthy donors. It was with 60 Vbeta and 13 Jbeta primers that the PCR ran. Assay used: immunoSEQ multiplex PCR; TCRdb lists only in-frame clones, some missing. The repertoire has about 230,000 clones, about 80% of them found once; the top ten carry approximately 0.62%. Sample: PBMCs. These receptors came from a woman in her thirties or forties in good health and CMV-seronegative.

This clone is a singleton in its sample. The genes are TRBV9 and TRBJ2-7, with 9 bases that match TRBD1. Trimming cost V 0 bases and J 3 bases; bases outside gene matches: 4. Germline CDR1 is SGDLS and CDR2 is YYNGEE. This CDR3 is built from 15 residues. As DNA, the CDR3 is TGTGCCAGCAGCGTAGGTAGGACAGGGGTCTACGAGCAGTACTTC. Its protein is CASSVGRTGVYEQYF.

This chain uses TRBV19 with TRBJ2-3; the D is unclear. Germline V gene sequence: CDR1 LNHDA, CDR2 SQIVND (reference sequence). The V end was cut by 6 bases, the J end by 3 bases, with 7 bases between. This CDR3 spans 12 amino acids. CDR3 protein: CASSSRTDTQYF. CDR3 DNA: TGTGCCAGTAGCTCTAGGACAGATACGCAGTATTTT.

CDR3 sequence reads: CASSYSTGGSPLHF. The CDR3 bases are TGTGCCAGCAGTTACTCGACAGGGGGTTCACCCCTCCACTTT. V is TRBV6-5 and J is TRBJ1-6; 9 bases match TRBD1. Looked up from germline, CDR1 is MNHEY and CDR2 is SVGAGI. This CDR3 region has 14 residues. J was trimmed by 9 bases and V by 0 bases; bases with no gene match: 0.

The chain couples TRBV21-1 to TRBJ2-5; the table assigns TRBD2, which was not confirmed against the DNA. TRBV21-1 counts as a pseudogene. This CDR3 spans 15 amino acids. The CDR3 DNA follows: TGTGCCAGCAGCAAAGGAGAGCTAGCTAAAGAGACCCAGTACTTC. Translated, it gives CASSKGELAKETQYF.

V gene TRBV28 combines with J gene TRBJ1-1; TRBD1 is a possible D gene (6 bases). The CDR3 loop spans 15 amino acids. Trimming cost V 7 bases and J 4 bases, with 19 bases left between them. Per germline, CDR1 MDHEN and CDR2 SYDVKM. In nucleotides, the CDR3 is TGTGCCAGCACCCCAGACAACAGGGCGGGCACTGAAGCTTTCTTT. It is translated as CASTPDNRAGTEAFF.

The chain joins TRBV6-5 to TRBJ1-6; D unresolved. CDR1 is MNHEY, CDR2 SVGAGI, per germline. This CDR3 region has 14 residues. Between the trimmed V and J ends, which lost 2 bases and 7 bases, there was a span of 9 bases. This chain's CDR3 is CASSYGPGNSPLHF. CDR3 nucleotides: TGTGCCAGCAGTTACGGACCGGGGAATTCACCCCTCCACTTT.

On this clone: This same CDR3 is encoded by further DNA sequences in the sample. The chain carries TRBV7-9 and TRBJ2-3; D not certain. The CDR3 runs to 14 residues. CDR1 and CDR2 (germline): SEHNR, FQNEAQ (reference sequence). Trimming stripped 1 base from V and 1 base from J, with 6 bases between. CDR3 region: CASSLGLGTDTQYF. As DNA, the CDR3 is TGTGCCAGCAGCTTAGGGCTGGGCACAGATACGCAGTATTTT.

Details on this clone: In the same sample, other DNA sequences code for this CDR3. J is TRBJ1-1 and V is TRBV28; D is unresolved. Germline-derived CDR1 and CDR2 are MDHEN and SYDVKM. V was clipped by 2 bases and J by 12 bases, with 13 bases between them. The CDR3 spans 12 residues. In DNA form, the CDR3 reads TGTGCCAGCAGTTTAATATCCCAGATATCTTTCTTT. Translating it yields CASSLISQISFF.

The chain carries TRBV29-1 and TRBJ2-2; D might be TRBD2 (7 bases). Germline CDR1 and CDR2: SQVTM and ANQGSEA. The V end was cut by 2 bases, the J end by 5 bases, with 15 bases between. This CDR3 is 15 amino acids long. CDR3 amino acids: CSVERGGAGTGELFF. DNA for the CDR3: TGCAGCGTTGAAAGAGGGGGGGCCGGTACCGGGGAGCTGTTTTTT.

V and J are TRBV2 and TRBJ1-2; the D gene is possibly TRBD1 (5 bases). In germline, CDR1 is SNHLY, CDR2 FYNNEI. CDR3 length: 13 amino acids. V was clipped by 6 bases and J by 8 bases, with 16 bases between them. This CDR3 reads CASSAQGLEGYTF. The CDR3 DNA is TGTGCCAGCAGCGCGCAGGGTCTAGAGGGCTACACCTTC.

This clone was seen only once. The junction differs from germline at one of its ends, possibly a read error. CDR3 coding DNA: TGTGCTAGCAGTTTAGGTGCGGGGGGAAGCTCCTACAATGAGCAGTTCTTC. Its translation is CASSLGAGGSSYNEQFF. The chain links TRBV7-7 to TRBJ2-1, with 8 bases identical to TRBD2. The length of the CDR3 is 17 residues. Germline-derived CDR1 and CDR2 are SSHAT and FNYEAQ (reference sequence).

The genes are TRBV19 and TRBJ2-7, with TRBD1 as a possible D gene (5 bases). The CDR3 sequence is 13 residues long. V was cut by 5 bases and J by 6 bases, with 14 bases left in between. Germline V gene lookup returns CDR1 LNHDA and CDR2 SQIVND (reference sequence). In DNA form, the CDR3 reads TGTGCCAGTAGTCCCCGAGACAGATCCGAGCAGTACTTC. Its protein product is CASSPRDRSEQYF.

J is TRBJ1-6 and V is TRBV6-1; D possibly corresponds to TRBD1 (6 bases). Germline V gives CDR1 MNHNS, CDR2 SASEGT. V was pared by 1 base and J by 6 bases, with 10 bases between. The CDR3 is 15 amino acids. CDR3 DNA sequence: TGTGCCAGCAGTGAAGGTGGGGGCGGTAATTCACCCCTCCACTTT. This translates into CASSEGGGGNSPLHF.

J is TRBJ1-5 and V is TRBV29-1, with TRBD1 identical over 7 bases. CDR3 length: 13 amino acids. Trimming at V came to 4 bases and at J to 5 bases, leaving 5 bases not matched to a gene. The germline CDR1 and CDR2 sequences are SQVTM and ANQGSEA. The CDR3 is CSVARGVDQPQHF. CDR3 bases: TGCAGCGTTGCCAGGGGGGTTGATCAGCCCCAGCATTTT.

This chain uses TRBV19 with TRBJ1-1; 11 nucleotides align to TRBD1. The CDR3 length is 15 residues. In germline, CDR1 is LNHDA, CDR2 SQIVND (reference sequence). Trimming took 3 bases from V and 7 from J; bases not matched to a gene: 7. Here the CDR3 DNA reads TGTGCCAGTAGTATGAGGGACAGGGGGGATGGTGAAGCTTTCTTT. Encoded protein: CASSMRDRGDGEAFF.